Below are 23 T cell receptor beta chains sequenced from a single sample in a study of blood T cells in healthy people across ages. A second 7 to 11 cycle PCR used barcoded and J-beta primers. TCRdb fed the 5' RACE reads into MiXCR, producing one record per CDR3 protein. The data hold approximately 810,000 distinct CDR3 sequences, with about 34% observed a single time. The sample was blood. These TCRs come from a man younger than 35 in good health.

The chain links TRBV27 to TRBJ2-7; possible D gene TRBD1, 5 bases. The CDR3 covers 13 residues. V was trimmed by 5 bases and J by 4 bases, leaving 12 bases between them. CDR1 and CDR2 (germline): MNHEY, SMNVEV (reference sequence). The CDR3 coding sequence is TGTGCCAGCAGTGCAGGGTACCAATACGAGCAGTACTTC. It is translated as CASSAGYQYEQYF.

J is TRBJ2-2 and V is TRBV11-2; D remains unclear. Trimming left V 5 bases short and J 4 bases short, with 14 bases between. The germline V gene encodes CDR1 SGHAT and CDR2 FQNNGV. The CDR3 sequence is 15 residues long. The CDR3 here is CASSLQIGGTGELFF. In nucleotides, the CDR3 is TGTGCCAGCAGCCTTCAAATAGGCGGCACCGGGGAGCTGTTTTTT. The entire variable domain, with the rest obtained from reference TRBV11-2 and TRBJ2-2, is as follows: EAGVAQSPRYKIIEKRQSVAFWCNPISGHATLYWYQQILGQGPKLLIQFQNNGVVDDSQLPKDRFSAERLKGVDSTLKIQPAKLEDSAVYLCASSLQIGGTGELFFGEGSRLTVL.

The chain is built from TRBV4-3 and TRBJ2-5; D may be TRBD2 (6 bases). Germline V gene sequence: CDR1 LGHNA, CDR2 YSLEER. Trimming stripped 0 bases from V and 4 bases from J, with 15 bases between. There are 16 residues in the CDR3. CDR3 coding DNA: TGCGCCAGCAGCCAAGAGGGCGGCGGGGAAGTAGAGACCCAGTACTTC. As protein: CASSQEGGGEVETQYF.

A few counts support this clonotype. This sequence joins TRBV25-1 and TRBJ1-2; D call uncertain. The germline V gene has CDR1 MGHDK and CDR2 SYGVNS. The CDR3 loop spans 16 amino acids. Trimming left V 4 bases short and J 0 bases short, with 15 bases between. CDR3 sequence reads: CASSVATVASNYGYTF. The CDR3 region has the DNA TGTGCCAGCAGTGTAGCGACGGTTGCTTCTAACTATGGCTACACCTTC.

This clonotype was counted once. This may come from a read error, since a much larger clone is one base off. The chain couples TRBV15 to TRBJ2-1; the D gene is possibly TRBD2 (5 bases). V was clipped by 3 bases and J by 10 bases, with 16 bases between them. The V gene's germline CDR1 is LNHNV and CDR2 YYDKDF (reference sequence). The length of the CDR3 is 14 residues. Here the CDR3 reads CATSRDRTSYEQFF. In DNA, the CDR3 is TGTGCCACCAGCAGGGACCGGACTTCCTACGAGCAGTTCTTC.

This clonotype was seen repeatedly, ten times or more. The chain employs TRBV6-6 and TRBJ2-1; D tentatively reads TRBD1 or TRBD2 (6 bases each). Germline values: CDR1 MNHNY, CDR2 SVGAGI (reference sequence). CDR3 length: 15 residues. V lost 3 bases to trimming and J lost 2 bases, with 11 bases between them. The CDR3 DNA sequence: TGTGCCAGCAGTTATGGGGGGCTAGCCTACAATGAGCAGTTCTTC. Its translation is CASSYGGLAYNEQFF.

The chain uses TRBV5-1 and TRBJ2-5; perhaps D is TRBD1 or TRBD2 (6 bases each). Germline V gene data show CDR1 as SGHRS and CDR2 as YFSETQ. Trimming removed 5 bases at V and 4 bases at J, with 15 bases between. The CDR3 consists of 14 residues. CDR3 region: CASSSDGGGETQYF. DNA of the CDR3: TGCGCCAGCAGTTCTGACGGAGGGGGAGAGACCCAGTACTTC.

V usage is TRBV6-5 and J usage is TRBJ2-1; D is ambiguous. With the DNA end fitting TRBJ2-7 better, the J assignment may be wrong. The CDR3 spans 16 residues. Germline assignment: CDR1 MNHEY and CDR2 SVGAGI. This chain's CDR3 is CASRPGSNISYNEQYF. CDR3 in DNA: TGTGCCAGCAGACCCGGGTCCAACATCTCCTACAATGAGCAGTACTTC.

The chain is built from TRBV12-3 or TRBV12-4 and TRBJ2-7; 10 bases fit TRBD1. The CDR3 runs 16 residues. The J segment lost 0 bases and the V segment lost 5 bases, leaving 7 bases of the junction unmatched. This CDR3 reads CASSLPGTGDSYEQYF. CDR3 in DNA: TGTGCCAGCAGTCTGCCCGGGACAGGGGACTCCTACGAGCAGTACTTC.

The V gene is TRBV5-6, the J gene TRBJ2-3; no firm D call. The CDR3 runs to 14 residues. V lost 7 bases to trimming and J lost 6 bases, with 18 bases between them. Per germline, CDR1 SGHDT and CDR2 YYEEEE. The CDR3 DNA reads TGTGCCAGCGGCTCCCCGAGACGAGCGGATACGCAGTATTTT. This encodes CASGSPRRADTQYF.

In this sample, this clonotype turned up a few times. CDR3 bases: TGTGCCAGCACACCAGACAGGGGGCAGCGCGAGCAGTTCTTC. Amino acid sequence: CASTPDRGQREQFF. The chain recombines TRBV28 with TRBJ2-1, with 10 nucleotides matching TRBD1. Trimming removed 7 bases from V and 10 bases from J; junction bases left unmatched: 10. Germline V gene lookup returns CDR1 MDHEN and CDR2 SYDVKM. The CDR3 is 14 residues long.

This chain uses TRBV4-3 with TRBJ2-5, with D possibly TRBD1 on 6 matching bases. Deletions cut 8 bases from V and 2 bases from J, with 24 bases between. This CDR3 has 17 residues. Germline loops: CDR1 LGHNA, CDR2 YSLEER. CDR3: CASPILGATILQETQYF. CDR3 DNA sequence: TGCGCCAGCCCCATACTGGGGGCTACGATCTTGCAAGAGACCCAGTACTTC.

About this clonotype: This may arise from a read error, as a much more abundant clone is one base away. V gene TRBV6-2 or TRBV6-3 combines with J gene TRBJ2-4; the D is unclear. The germline CDR1 and CDR2 sequences are MNHEY and SVGEGT. This CDR3 is 15 amino acids long. V lost 6 bases to trimming and J lost 13 bases, with 25 bases between them. The CDR3 region is CASRKGEESSYKQYF. The CDR3 DNA follows: TGTGCCAGCAGAAAGGGCGAAGAGAGCTCCTACAAGCAGTACTTC.

CDR3 nucleotide sequence: TGCGCCAGCAGCCAGTCCTCAGGGACAGACCTCTTACTAGCCAAAAACATTCAGTACTTC. Its translation is CASSQSSGTDLLLAKNIQYF. The rearrangement uses TRBV4-3 and TRBJ2-4, with 7 nucleotides matching TRBD1. The trim removed 3 bases at V and 0 bases at J, leaving 17 bases unmatched. CDR1 is LGHNA, CDR2 YSLEER, per germline. This CDR3 has 20 amino acids.

This clonotype occurred a few times. The V and J genes are TRBV5-1 and TRBJ2-1; D uncertain. Germline-derived CDR1 and CDR2 are SGHRS and YFSETQ. Trimming removed 4 bases from V and 0 bases from J, with 14 bases in between. CDR3 length: 16 residues. The chain's CDR3 is CASSPSAAASYNEQFF. The DNA of the CDR3 is TGCGCCAGCAGCCCGTCGGCGGCCGCCTCCTACAATGAGCAGTTCTTC.

This chain links TRBV5-1 with TRBJ2-2; 11 bases fit TRBD2. V gave up 3 bases and J gave up 6 bases; unmatched junction bases: 10. The germline gives CDR1 SGHRS, CDR2 YFSETQ. There are 17 residues in the CDR3. CDR3 DNA: TGCGCCAGCAGCTCGACCCTAGCGGGGGGCGGAGCCGGGGAGCTGTTTTTT. Translating gives CASSSTLAGGGAGELFF.

Concerning this clonotype itself: With a much larger clone just one base away, this may be a read error. The chain links TRBV5-1 to TRBJ2-1; the match to TRBD1 covers 7 bases. TRBJ2-7 explains the end of the DNA better; the J call may be wrong. Germline CDR1 reads SGHRS; CDR2 reads YFSETQ. The CDR3 has 17 residues. The DNA of the CDR3 is TGCGCCAGCAGCTTAGGTCCAGGGGGTAGCTCCTACAATGAGCAGTACTTC. It codes for CASSLGPGGSSYNEQYF.

This clonotype was counted between two and nine times. The chain links TRBV13 to TRBJ1-4; D gene uncertain. This CDR3 is built from 13 residues. Germline values: CDR1 PRHDT, CDR2 FYEKMQ (reference sequence). V lost 0 bases to trimming and J lost 6 bases, with 5 bases between them. Written as DNA, the CDR3 is TGTGCCAGCAGCTTAGGTCCGTATGAAAAACTGTTTTTT. Residues: CASSLGPYEKLFF. The entire variable domain, with the rest obtained from reference TRBV13 and TRBJ1-4, is as follows: AAGVIQSPRHLIKEKRETATLKCYPIPRHDTVYWYQQGPGQDPQFLISFYEKMQSDKGSIPDRFSAQQFSDYHSELNMSSLELGDSALYFCASSLGPYEKLFFGSGTQLSVL.

With regard to this clonotype: Germline and junction disagree at one end, which may indicate a read error. V gene TRBV7-9 combines with J gene TRBJ2-7, with 10 bases that match TRBD1. The better agreement between TRBJ2-5 and the DNA end casts doubt on the J call. Germline V gene lookup returns CDR1 SEHNR and CDR2 FQNEAQ (reference sequence). The CDR3 has 14 residues. CDR3 DNA sequence: TGTGCCGGCAGGCCCCGGGACAGGGGTGAGACCCAGTACTTC. Its protein is CAGRPRDRGETQYF.

This clonotype was counted once. Given a much more abundant clone one base away, this may be a read error. This chain joins TRBV28 and TRBJ2-5; 12 bases match TRBD2. V shed 4 bases, J shed 13 bases, and the junction held 4 bases outside the gene matches. The CDR3 is 12 amino acids. CDR1 and CDR2 from the germline V gene are MDHEN and SYDVKM. The CDR3 sequence: CASSYGLAGPYF. The CDR3 DNA reads TGTGCCAGCAGTTACGGACTAGCGGGGCCGTACTTC.

The chain combines TRBV12-3 or TRBV12-4 with TRBJ2-7; TRBD1 matches at 7 bases. V dropped 4 bases and J dropped 8; count of bases not matched to a gene: 8. The CDR3 has 13 residues. The DNA for the CDR3 is TGTGCCAGCAGTTCAGGACAGGACAGCAAGCAGTACTTC. It encodes CASSSGQDSKQYF.

This clonotype came up a few times. This chain uses TRBV20-1 with TRBJ2-1, with 8 bases fitting TRBD2. Losses at the gene ends were 4 bases for V and 8 bases for J; bases not matched to a gene: 10. This CDR3 has 14 residues. The V gene's germline CDR1 is DFQATT and CDR2 SNEGSKA (reference sequence). CDR3 bases: TGCAGTGCTATGGGCGGGGGGCTTTACGATGAGCAGTTCTTC. Translated: CSAMGGGLYDEQFF.

This clonotype was found a few times. V and J are TRBV4-2 and TRBJ1-1; D unclear. This CDR3 has 14 amino acids. The germline V gene has CDR1 LGHNA and CDR2 YNFKEQ. Trimming took 1 base from V and 5 from J, leaving 11 bases between them. CDR3 sequence: CASSQVERTTEAFF. The CDR3 coding sequence is TGTGCCAGCAGCCAAGTGGAAAGGACTACTGAAGCTTTCTTT.